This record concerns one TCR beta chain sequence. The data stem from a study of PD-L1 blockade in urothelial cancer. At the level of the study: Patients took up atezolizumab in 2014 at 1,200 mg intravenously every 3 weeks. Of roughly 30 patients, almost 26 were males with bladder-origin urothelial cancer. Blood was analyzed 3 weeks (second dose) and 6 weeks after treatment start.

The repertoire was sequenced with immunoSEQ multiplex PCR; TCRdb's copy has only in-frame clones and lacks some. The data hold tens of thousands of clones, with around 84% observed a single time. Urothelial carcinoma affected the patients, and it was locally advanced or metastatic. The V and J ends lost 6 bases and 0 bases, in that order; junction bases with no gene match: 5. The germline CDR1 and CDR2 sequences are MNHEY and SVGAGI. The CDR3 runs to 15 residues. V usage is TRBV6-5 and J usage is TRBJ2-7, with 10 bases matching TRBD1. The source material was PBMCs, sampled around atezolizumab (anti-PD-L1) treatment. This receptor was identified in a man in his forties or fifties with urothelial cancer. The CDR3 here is CASRSDRGLSYEQYF. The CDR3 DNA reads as TGTGCCAGCAGGTCCGACAGGGGGCTCTCCTACGAGCAGTACTTC.